This TCR beta chain comes out of a study of prognosis after radiotherapy for stage I lung cancer. The CDR3 is 14 amino acids. The germline V gene has CDR1 KGHSH and CDR2 LQKENI. V was cut by 2 bases and J by 7 bases, with 14 bases left in between. Template was genomic DNA; TCR beta CDR3 amplified in two multiplex PCR rounds. The use of primers specific to each TRBV and TRBJ gene characterized first-round PCR. One entry per CDR3 protein results from TCRdb running MiXCR on the multiplex PCR reads. The sample lists fewer than 25,000 distinct CDR3 sequences; about 36% were seen once. This clonotype was observed many times.

Sequencing used PBMCs, obtained before or after stereotactic body radiation therapy (not recorded which). The TCR comes from a donor over 45 with non-small cell lung cancer. V and J are TRBV18 and TRBJ1-2; a weak D match, TRBD1 (6 bases). The CDR3 sequence is CASSPYTGFSGYTF. CDR3 DNA: TGTGCCAGCTCACCATATACAGGGTTTAGTGGCTACACCTTC.